The clone carrying this TCR beta chain was seen many times. Its antigen is as yet unknown. The data were taken from a study of T cells after yellow fever vaccination. Between the trimmed V and J ends, which lost 3 bases and 4 bases, there was a span of 14 bases. Germline lookup yields CDR1 DFQATT and CDR2 SNEGSKA (reference sequence). This CDR3 comprises 14 residues. A single record per CDR3 protein comes from TCRdb applying MiXCR to the 5' RACE reads. Counted here are some 150,000 distinct CDR3 sequences, about 6.2% occurring once; the ten biggest clones make up under 0.7%. General study results and limits: It was the secondary response that reached its peak faster, day 5 versus 15, but it was weaker.

This clonotype was obtained from a man in his thirties or forties who received the YFV17D yellow fever vaccine. J is TRBJ2-3 and V is TRBV20-1; D assignment may be TRBD1 or TRBD2 (6 bases each). The specimen comprised CD4+ T cells sorted from PBMCs, sampled 10 days after the yellow fever booster vaccination. CDR3 coding DNA: TGCAGTGCTAGCCCCGGGGGCAGCTCAGATACGCAGTATTTT. Translating it yields CSASPGGSSDTQYF.